The 8 T cell receptor beta chains presented below share a single source sample, sequenced in a study of T cell responses to AZD1222 COVID-19 vaccine. Using immunoSEQ multiplex PCR, the repertoire was profiled, and TCRdb retains in-frame clones only, with some absent. The table lists under 150,000 clones, 75% to 95% of them singletons. This specimen was peripheral blood, taken on day 0 of AZD1222 vaccination. These receptors all come from an adult in good health.

This chain connects TRBV5-1 to TRBJ2-6; 9 bases are a match to TRBD2. Trimming removed 3 bases from V and 0 bases from J; junction bases left unmatched: 10. Germline V gene sequence: CDR1 SGHRS, CDR2 YFSETQ. The CDR3 is 19 residues long. CDR3 protein: CASSSARIAGVSGANVLTF. CDR3 coding DNA: TGCGCCAGCAGCTCTGCAAGGATAGCGGGGGTCTCTGGGGCCAACGTCCTGACTTTC.

The rearrangement links TRBV29-1 to TRBJ1-1; TRBD1 is a possible D gene (5 bases). Germline V gene sequence: CDR1 SQVTM, CDR2 ANQGSEA. The CDR3 has 13 residues. Trimming took off 7 bases at V and 0 bases at J, with 12 bases between the two ends. CDR3 sequence: CSAMGRLNTEAFF. The DNA for the CDR3 is TGCAGCGCCATGGGACGGTTGAACACTGAAGCTTTCTTT.

This sequence joins TRBV24-1 and TRBJ2-5, with D possibly matching TRBD2 (6 bases). Trimming shortened V by 11 bases and J by 2 bases, and 32 bases separated the two germline ends. The germline gives CDR1 KGHDR, CDR2 SFDVKD. The CDR3 loop spans 19 amino acids. The CDR3 spells CAILFIPHEALALQETQYF. The CDR3 bases are TGTGCCATCCTCTTTATCCCACACGAGGCCCTAGCGTTGCAAGAGACCCAGTACTTC.

The chain is built from TRBV7-2 and TRBJ2-7; 8 positions match TRBD2. This CDR3 contains 14 residues. J lost 7 bases, V lost 5 bases, and 10 bases had no gene match. Germline assignment: CDR1 SGHTA and CDR2 FQGNSA. The CDR3 DNA reads TGTGCCAGCAGCCCCCCTGCGGGGGGTGGGGAGCAGTACTTC. Residues: CASSPPAGGGEQYF.

This clone was picked up a small number of times. The chain employs TRBV12-3 or TRBV12-4 and TRBJ1-5; tentatively, D is TRBD1 (6 bases). The CDR3 extends over 13 amino acids. Trimming pared 1 base from V and 8 bases from J, leaving 9 bases between. The CDR3, as DNA: TGTGCCAGCAGTTTAGGGGGGCGGGAGCCCCAGCATTTT. Translation gives CASSLGGREPQHF.

The chain uses TRBV7-2 and TRBJ2-7; D is ambiguous. The CDR3 loop spans 13 amino acids. Germline V gene lookup returns CDR1 SGHTA and CDR2 FQGNSA. With 4 bases removed from V and 2 bases from J, the gap between germline ends came to 9 bases. The CDR3 reads CASSSFPPYEQYF. The CDR3 DNA reads as TGTGCCAGCAGCTCATTCCCCCCCTACGAGCAGTACTTC. Full variable domain (remainder filled in from reference TRBV7-2 and TRBJ2-7): GAGVSQSPSNKVTEKGKDVELRCDPISGHTALYWYRQSLGQGLEFLIYFQGNSAPDKSGLPSDRFSAERTGGSVSTLTIQRTQQEDSAVYLCASSSFPPYEQYFGPGTRLTVT.

The chain recombines TRBV5-1 with TRBJ1-5, with 9 bases identical to TRBD1. The V gene's germline CDR1 is SGHRS and CDR2 YFSETQ. CDR3 length equals 13 residues. Trimming removed 4 bases from V and 10 bases from J; junction bases left unmatched: 6. This CDR3 reads CASSEDRGSPQHF. The DNA for the CDR3 is TGCGCCAGCAGCGAGGACAGGGGAAGTCCCCAGCATTTT.

This chain uses TRBV10-3 with TRBJ2-3, with no clear D. Germline V lookup: CDR1 ENHRY, CDR2 SYGVKD. This CDR3 region has 15 residues. Trimming shortened V by 3 bases and J by 2 bases, and 12 bases separated the two germline ends. The CDR3 is CAISDSGQITDTQYF. CDR3 nucleotides: TGTGCCATCAGTGATAGTGGGCAGATCACAGATACGCAGTATTTT.